This TCR beta chain was obtained from a study of preoperative IRX-2 immunotherapy in early breast cancer. V shed 5 bases and J shed 7 bases, with 17 bases lying between them. Per the germline V gene, CDR1 is SGHNT and CDR2 is YENEEA. The CDR3 has 15 amino acids. Sequencing used immunoSEQ multiplex PCR; TCRdb keeps in-frame clones, though not all of them. This sample has approximately 26,000 clones; about four fifths occur once, and the top ten carry 2% to 2.5%. Treatment specified: preoperative locoregional IRX-2 cytokine immunotherapy. This phase Ib study tested locoregional IRX-2 cytokine immunotherapy given before surgery.

Source: lymph node tissue, taken before IRX-2 immunotherapy. The V and J genes are TRBV11-3 and TRBJ1-4, with D possibly TRBD1 on 5 matching bases. The TCR originated in a human donor with breast cancer. The CDR3 coding sequence is TGTGCCAGCAGCATAAACAGTGGGCAGGGTGAAAAACTGTTTTTT. Its protein product is CASSINSGQGEKLFF.